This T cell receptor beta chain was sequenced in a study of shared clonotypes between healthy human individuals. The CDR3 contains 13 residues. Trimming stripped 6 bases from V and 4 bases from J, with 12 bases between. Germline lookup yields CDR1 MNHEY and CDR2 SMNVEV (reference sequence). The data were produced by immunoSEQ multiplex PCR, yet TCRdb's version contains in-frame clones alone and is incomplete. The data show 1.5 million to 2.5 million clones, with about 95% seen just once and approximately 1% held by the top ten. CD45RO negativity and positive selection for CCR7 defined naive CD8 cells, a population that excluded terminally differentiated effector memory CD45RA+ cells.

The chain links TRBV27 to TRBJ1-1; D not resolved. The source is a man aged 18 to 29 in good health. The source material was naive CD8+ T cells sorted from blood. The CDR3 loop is CASSPSLFTEAFF. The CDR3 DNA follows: TGTGCCAGCAGCCCCAGCCTTTTCACTGAAGCTTTCTTT.